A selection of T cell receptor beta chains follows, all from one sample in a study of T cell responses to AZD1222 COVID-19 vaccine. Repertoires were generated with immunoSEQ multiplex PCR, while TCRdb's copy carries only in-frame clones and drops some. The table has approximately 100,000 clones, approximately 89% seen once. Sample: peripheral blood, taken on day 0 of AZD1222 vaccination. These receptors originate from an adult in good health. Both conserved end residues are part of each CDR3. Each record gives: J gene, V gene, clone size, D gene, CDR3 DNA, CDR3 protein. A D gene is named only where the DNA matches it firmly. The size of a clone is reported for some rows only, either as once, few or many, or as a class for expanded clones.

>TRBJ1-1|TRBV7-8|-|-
TGTGCCAGCAGCCCCCGTATCACTGAAGCTTTCTTT
CASSPRITEAFF
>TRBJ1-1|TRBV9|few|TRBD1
TGTGCCAGCAGCGTAGCCGGGACAGCTTACACTGAAGCTTTCTTT
CASSVAGTAYTEAFF
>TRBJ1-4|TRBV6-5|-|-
TGTGCCAGCAGTTACTCGATGGTCGGAGCAGGGGAAAAACTGTTTTTT
CASSYSMVGAGEKLFF
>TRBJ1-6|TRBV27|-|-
TGTGCCAGCAGTAGTGCAGGGAGCAATTCACCCCTCCACTTT
CASSSAGSNSPLHF
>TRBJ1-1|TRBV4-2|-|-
TGTGCCAGCAGCCAATCTCAGGGCAAGGAAGCTTTCTTT
CASSQSQGKEAFF
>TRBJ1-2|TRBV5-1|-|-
TGCGCCAGCAGCTTGGACCCCAACTATGGCTACACCTTC
CASSLDPNYGYTF
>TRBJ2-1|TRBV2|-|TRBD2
TGTGCCAGCGGGATGCTAGCGGCGAACAATGAGCAGTTCTTC
CASGMLAANNEQFF
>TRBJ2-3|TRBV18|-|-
TGTGCCAGCTCACCATTAGGTGGAAAGGGATTCGCAGATACGCAGTATTTT
CASSPLGGKGFADTQYF
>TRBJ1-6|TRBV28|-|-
TGTGCCAGCAGGCAGGGAGCTAATTCACCCCTCCACTTT
CASRQGANSPLHF
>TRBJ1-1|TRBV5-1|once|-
TGCGCCAGCAGCTTGGCCTCGTCAGATGAAGCTTTCTTT
CASSLASSDEAFF
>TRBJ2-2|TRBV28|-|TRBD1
TGTGCCAGTCAGGGGGAACTTTACACCGGGGAGCTGTTTTTT
CASQGELYTGELFF
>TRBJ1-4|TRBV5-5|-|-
TGTGCCAGCAGCTTGTACCAGGGGACTAATGAAAAACTGTTTTTT
CASSLYQGTNEKLFF
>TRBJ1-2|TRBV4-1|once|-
TGCGCCAGCAGCCAAGACACCGGGACGGCCCCTTATGGCTACACCTTC
CASSQDTGTAPYGYTF
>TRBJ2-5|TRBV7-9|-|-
TGTGCCAGCAGCTTATCAGGGGTGGAGACCCAGTACTTC
CASSLSGVETQYF
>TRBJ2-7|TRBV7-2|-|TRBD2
TGTGCCAGCAGCTTAGACCCGGCGGGAGTCTCCTACGAGCAGTACTTC
CASSLDPAGVSYEQYF
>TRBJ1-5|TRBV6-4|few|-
TGTGCCAGCAGTGACTCTAGCAATCAGCCCCAGCATTTT
CASSDSSNQPQHF
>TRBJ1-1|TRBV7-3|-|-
TGTGCCAGCAGCGCCGGGGGGAACACTGAAGCTTTCTTT
CASSAGGNTEAFF
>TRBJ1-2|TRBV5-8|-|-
TGTGCCAGCACCCTCTGGGCCGGTGGCTACACCTTC
CASTLWAGGYTF
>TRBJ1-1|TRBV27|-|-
TGTGCCAGCAGTTTTTCAGGTTCGGCTGAAGCTTTCTTT
CASSFSGSAEAFF
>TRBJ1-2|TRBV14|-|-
TGTGCCAGCAGCCAATTCGTCCGCTATGGCTACACCTTC
CASSQFVRYGYTF
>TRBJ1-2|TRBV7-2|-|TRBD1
TGTGCCAGCAGCCCGCCGGACGCGACAGGGAGGTATGGCTACACCTTC
CASSPPDATGRYGYTF
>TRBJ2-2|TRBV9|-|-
TGTGCCAGCAGCCCTTTCACCGGGGAGCTGTTTTTT
CASSPFTGELFF
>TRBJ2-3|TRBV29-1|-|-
TGCAGCGTTCTTGTTTATGCAGATACGCAGTATTTT
CSVLVYADTQYF
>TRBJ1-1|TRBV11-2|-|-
TGTGCCAGCAGCAAGTCCGTTTTGGGACCTGAAGCTTTCTTT
CASSKSVLGPEAFF
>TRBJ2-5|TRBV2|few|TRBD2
TGTGCCAGCAGTGAACTTAGCGGGGGTATCGAGACCCAGTACTTC
CASSELSGGIETQYF
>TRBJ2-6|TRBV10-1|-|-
TGCGCCAGCAGTGACGGGGGCTCTGGGGCCAACGTCCTGACTTTC
CASSDGGSGANVLTF
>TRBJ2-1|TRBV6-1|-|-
TGTGCCAGTGCCTGGGAGGAAGAGCAGTTCTTC
CASAWEEEQFF
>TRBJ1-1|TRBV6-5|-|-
TGTGCCAGCACCCACTCCAGTTCCACTGAAGCTTTCTTT
CASTHSSSTEAFF
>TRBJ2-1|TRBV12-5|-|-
TGTGCTAGTGGTGCCCTTGGGGGTGAGCAGTTCTTC
CASGALGGEQFF
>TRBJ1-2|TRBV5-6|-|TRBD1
TGTGCCAGCAGCATTAGACAGGGTGGCTACACCTTC
CASSIRQGGYTF
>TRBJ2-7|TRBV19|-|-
TGTGCCAGTAGCTGGACAGCCTCCTACGAGCAGTACTTC
CASSWTASYEQYF
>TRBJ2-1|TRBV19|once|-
TGTGCCAGTAGTATTAACGCTTTCAGCTCCTACAATGAGCAGTTCTTC
CASSINAFSSYNEQFF
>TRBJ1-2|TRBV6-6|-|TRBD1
TGTGCCAGCAGCCTGACAGGGATAGGTGGCTACACCTTC
CASSLTGIGGYTF
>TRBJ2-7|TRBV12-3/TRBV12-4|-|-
TGTGCCAGCAGTTCCGGCTACGAGCAGTACTTC
CASSSGYEQYF
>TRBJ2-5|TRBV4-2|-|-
TGTGCCAGCAGCCCGGGGCAGCGAGAGACCCAGTACTTC
CASSPGQRETQYF
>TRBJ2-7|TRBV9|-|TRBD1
TGTGCCAGCAGCGGACAGGGGGCCTACGAGCAGTACTTC
CASSGQGAYEQYF
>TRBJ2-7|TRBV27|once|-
TGTGCCAGCTCGTCGCCGGCCAGGGTCGACGAGCAGTACTTC
CASSSPARVDEQYF
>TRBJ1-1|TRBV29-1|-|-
TGCAGCGTTGAAGCCGGGGGGCGTGAAGCTTTCTTT
CSVEAGGREAFF
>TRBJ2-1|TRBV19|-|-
TGTGCCAGTAGTAGCAGCATCTCCTACAATGAGCAGTTCTTC
CASSSSISYNEQFF
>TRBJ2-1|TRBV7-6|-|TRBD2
TGTGCCAGCAGCTTAGCATTCGGGGGGAGCTCCTACAATGAGCAGTTCTTC
CASSLAFGGSSYNEQFF
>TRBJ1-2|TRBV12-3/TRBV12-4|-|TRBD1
TGTGCCAGCAGTTCCGACAGGGTCTATGGCTACACCTTC
CASSSDRVYGYTF
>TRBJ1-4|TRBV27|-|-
TGTGCCAGCAGTTTGAGGGGAACTAATGAAAAACTGTTTTTT
CASSLRGTNEKLFF